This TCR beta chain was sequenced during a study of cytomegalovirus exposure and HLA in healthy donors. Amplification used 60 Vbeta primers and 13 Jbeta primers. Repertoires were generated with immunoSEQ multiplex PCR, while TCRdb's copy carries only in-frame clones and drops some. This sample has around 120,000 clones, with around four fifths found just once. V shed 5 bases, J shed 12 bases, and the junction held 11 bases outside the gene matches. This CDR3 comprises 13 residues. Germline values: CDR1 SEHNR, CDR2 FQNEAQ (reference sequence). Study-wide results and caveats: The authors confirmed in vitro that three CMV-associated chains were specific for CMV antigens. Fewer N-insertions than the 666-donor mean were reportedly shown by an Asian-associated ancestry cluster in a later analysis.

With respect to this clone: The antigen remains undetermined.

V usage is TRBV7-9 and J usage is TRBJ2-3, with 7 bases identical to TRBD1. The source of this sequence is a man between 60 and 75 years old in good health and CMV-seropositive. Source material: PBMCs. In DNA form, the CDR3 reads TGTGCCAGCAGCCGACAGGGATACCCCTCTCAGTATTTT. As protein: CASSRQGYPSQYF.